What follows describes a single TCR beta chain. It has no known antigen specificity. No much larger clonotype is one base removed from it; base qualities were not supplied. This sample was taken from a study of blood T cell repertoires in COVID-19 (dated by TCRdb to 2018 to 2020). Broadly, across the study: Collaborator samples came from the United States, Italy and Spain and covered acute and convalescent phases of COVID-19. HLA class I and class II types, where available, came from metadata supplied by the sample provider rather than from assay-based typing. The repertoires were released in a freely available public database meant as a resource for research on the immune response to SARS-CoV-2. Samples were obtained from the ongoing ImmuneRACE study (first 160 participants) and from 1,200 or so subjects provided by 6 global collaborators. Deeply sampled blood TCRbeta repertoires from subjects exposed to, actively infected with, or recovered from COVID-19 were included in the dataset. The prospective study material was composed of cDNA or gDNA derived from T cells, B-cell-depleted T cells, or PBMCs. A de-identified subject ID, COVID-19 status, age in years and sex were almost always included in the sample metadata.

Whole blood was collected in K2EDTA tubes by collaborating institutions according to the institutions' own protocols. For TCRbeta analysis, collaborators shipped samples in one of three forms: frozen whole blood, isolated PBMCs, or DNA extracted from either of those sample types. Broad study findings and their caveats: Clinical and demographic metadata were provided uncurated, with the amount varying by source and participant.

The immunoSEQ Assay, a bias-controlled multiplex PCR, was used to amplify TCRbeta CDR3 regions from genomic DNA. As for the original processing: Within the assay, amplification of reference gene primers was used to estimate how many nucleated cells each sample contained. To quantify the absolute abundance of each unique TCRbeta CDR3 rearrangement, sequence reads were collapsed and filtered. Productive Simpson clonality was computed per sample as the square root of Simpson's diversity index over productive rearrangements. The table comes from immuneACCESS by way of TCRdb, which keeps in-frame sequences with V and J called. Part of the clones is missing from these tables; in studies checked, under half for an unresolved V gene and the rest for unknown reasons. The V and J calls and clone size come from that table; D and trimming were worked out from the DNA. The sample table holds around 100,000 clones, of which more than 75% were seen once. The ten largest make up approximately 1.5% of the sample.

The sample taken for sequencing was peripheral blood. This clonotype was obtained from a man aged 35 to 55 with acute or convalescent COVID-19.

The CDR3 loop reads CASSLAGGCNQPQHF. The DNA sequence is TGTGCCAGCAGCCTAGCAGGGGGATGCAATCAGCCCCAGCATTTT. The receptor chain draws on TRBV11-3 and TRBJ1-5, and 7 junction bases match TRBD1. Here V drops 5 bases and J drops 2 bases, and the junction holds 6 bases not matched to any gene. From the cysteine through the phenylalanine, the CDR3 covers 15 amino acids. Left in the record is the CDR3 DNA by itself, 45 bases read in frame from the first base. CDR1 and CDR2, looked up from the germline V gene, are SGHNT and YENEEA.